This passage covers 17 T cell receptor beta chains from one sample sequenced in a study of T cell repertoires in cytomegalovirus infection. Their antigens are not known. TCRdb reprocessed the reads via MiXCR and lists one record per CDR3 protein. The repertoire holds 30,000 to 40,000 distinct CDR3 sequences, with about 48% as singletons. The source material was CD8+ T cells from cultured PBMCs, sampled from culture after CMV antigen stimulation. These receptors all stem from a human donor in good health (CMV status not recorded). Some clones in this sample may be carry-over from other donors' samples.

The CDR3 DNA reads as TGTGCCAGCTCCCAGATCGACAGGGGGCCCTACAATGAGCAGTTCTTC. Translated, it gives CASSQIDRGPYNEQFF. The rearrangement joins TRBV18 to TRBJ2-1; 10 nucleotides line up with TRBD1. The ends lost 6 bases at V and 2 bases at J; junction bases unmatched: 7. The CDR3 totals 16 residues. In germline, CDR1 is KGHSH, CDR2 LQKENI.

The V gene is TRBV28, the J gene TRBJ2-3, with 10 bases fitting TRBD2. The germline V gene has CDR1 MDHEN and CDR2 SYDVKM. This CDR3 comprises 16 residues. V lost 7 bases and J lost 5; bases outside the gene matches: 12. The CDR3 DNA follows: TGTGCCAGCACCCCTATCGAAGTAGCGGGAGGAGATACGCAGTATTTT. It yields the protein CASTPIEVAGGDTQYF.

V gene TRBV20-1 combines with J gene TRBJ2-1; 9 positions match TRBD1. The germline CDR1 and CDR2 sequences are DFQATT and SNEGSKA (reference sequence). The junction had 9 bases not matched to a gene; V was cut back by 1 base and J by 8 bases. The CDR3 spans 15 residues. The CDR3 reads CSARVRDRELYEQFF. The CDR3 nucleotides read TGCAGTGCTAGAGTCCGGGACAGGGAGCTCTATGAGCAGTTCTTC.

This clonotype was seen more than once but under ten times. CDR3 loop: CASSPIAGGVYNEQFF. The CDR3 nucleotides read TGTGCCAGCAGCCCAATAGCGGGAGGAGTCTACAATGAGCAGTTCTTC. This rearrangement joins TRBV7-9 to TRBJ2-1; 10 bases match TRBD2. Per the germline V gene, CDR1 is SEHNR and CDR2 is FQNEAQ (reference sequence). The CDR3 sequence is 16 residues long. Trimming took 5 bases from V and 3 from J; bases not matched to a gene: 7.

The chain is built from TRBV7-8 and TRBJ2-5; D perhaps matches TRBD2 (7 bases). V was trimmed by 2 bases and J by 5 bases, leaving 12 bases between them. The CDR3 length is 14 residues. Germline assignment: CDR1 SGHVS and CDR2 FQNEAQ. The CDR3 nucleotides are TGTGCCAGCAGCTTATTGGGGGGGCCCGAGACCCAGTACTTC. It specifies CASSLLGGPETQYF.

The gene calls are TRBV6-2 or TRBV6-3 and TRBJ1-1, with no clear D. There are 14 residues in the CDR3. CDR1 is MNHEY and CDR2 is SVGEGT in the germline V gene. V lost 10 bases and J lost 3, with 18 bases in between. The DNA of the CDR3 is TGTGCCACCATAATTGGATCAGGTTACACTGAAGCTTTCTTT. Its protein product is CATIIGSGYTEAFF.

V and J are TRBV6-1 and TRBJ1-4, with D possibly being TRBD1 (5 bases). V lost 6 bases to trimming and J lost 0 bases, with 11 bases between them. CDR1 and CDR2 from the germline V gene are MNHNS and SASEGT. The CDR3 spans 15 residues. The CDR3 reads CASRGVGATNEKLFF. Written as DNA, the CDR3 is TGTGCCAGCAGAGGGGTCGGCGCAACTAATGAAAAACTGTTTTTT.

The CDR3 nucleotides read TGTGCCAGCAGCCCCGAGCAAGAGACCCAGTACTTC. Its protein is CASSPEQETQYF. J is TRBJ2-5 and V is TRBV11-2, with D unresolved. Germline assignment: CDR1 SGHAT and CDR2 FQNNGV. The length of the CDR3 is 12 residues. Trimming pared 5 bases from V and 2 bases from J, leaving 6 bases between. Combining the CDR3 with reference TRBV11-2 and TRBJ2-5 gives the whole variable domain EAGVAQSPRYKIIEKRQSVAFWCNPISGHATLYWYQQILGQGPKLLIQFQNNGVVDDSQLPKDRFSAERLKGVDSTLKIQPAKLEDSAVYLCASSPEQETQYFGPGTRLLVL.

This chain joins TRBV2 and TRBJ2-1; 9 bases match TRBD2. CDR1 is SNHLY, CDR2 FYNNEI, per germline. This CDR3 comprises 15 residues. V was clipped by 5 bases and J by 0 bases; unmatched bases: 2. The CDR3 DNA is TGTGCCAGCAGTTCTAGCGGGGACTCCTACAATGAGCAGTTCTTC. This encodes CASSSSGDSYNEQFF.

The chain joins TRBV5-1 to TRBJ2-1, with a tentative D call TRBD2 (5 bases). Germline V gene sequence: CDR1 SGHRS, CDR2 YFSETQ. V lost 3 bases to trimming and J lost 1 base, with 14 bases between them. The CDR3 loop spans 16 amino acids. CDR3 in amino acids: CASSSYSARSYNEQFF. CDR3 in DNA: TGCGCCAGCAGCTCCTATAGCGCACGTTCCTACAATGAGCAGTTCTTC. Drawing the rest from reference TRBV5-1 and TRBJ2-1, the complete variable domain is KAGVTQTPRYLIKTRGQQVTLSCSPISGHRSVSWYQQTPGQGLQFLFEYFSETQRNKGNFPGRFSGRQFSNSRSEMNVSTLELGDSALYLCASSSYSARSYNEQFFGPGTRLTVL.

Note on this clonotype: A read error is possible here, since a much larger clone lies one base away. V and J are TRBV2 and TRBJ2-1; 9 bases agree with TRBD2. The junction had 18 bases not matched to a gene; V was cut back by 11 bases and J by 10 bases. This CDR3 has 15 residues. Germline CDR1 is SNHLY and CDR2 is FYNNEI. Here the CDR3 reads CAAGSLASGMGEQFF. The CDR3 region has the DNA TGTGCCGCGGGGAGTTTGGCTAGCGGGATGGGGGAGCAGTTCTTC.

The chain combines TRBV7-9 with TRBJ2-1; possible D gene TRBD1, 5 bases. V was shortened by 1 base and J by 8 bases, with 15 bases between the two germline ends. Germline V gene lookup returns CDR1 SEHNR and CDR2 FQNEAQ (reference sequence). The CDR3 runs to 15 residues. In DNA, the CDR3 is TGTGCCAGCAGCTTAGGTGGGGCCCCAGGGCATGAGCAGTTCTTC. Its translation: CASSLGGAPGHEQFF.

This chain joins TRBV6-1 and TRBJ2-7; D gene unclear. CDR3 length: 15 residues. Between the trimmed V and J ends, which lost 6 bases and 0 bases, there was a span of 15 bases. Germline V gives CDR1 MNHNS, CDR2 SASEGT. The CDR3 protein is CASRPERVGSYEQYF. The CDR3 DNA is TGTGCCAGCAGACCGGAAAGGGTCGGCTCCTACGAGCAGTACTTC.

The J gene is TRBJ2-2, the V gene TRBV20-1; D perhaps matches TRBD1 (5 bases). Trimming pared 7 bases from V and 0 bases from J, leaving 9 bases between. Per the germline V gene, CDR1 is DFQATT and CDR2 is SNEGSKA (reference sequence). This CDR3 contains 13 residues. Here the CDR3 DNA reads TGCAGTGTACCCAGGGCGAACACCGGGGAGCTGTTTTTT. Translation: CSVPRANTGELFF.

Only a few counts were recorded for this clonotype. At one boundary the junction diverges from the germline segment, which might be a read error. The V gene is TRBV7-6, the J gene TRBJ2-1; 7 bases agree with TRBD1. CDR1 SGHVS and CDR2 FNYEAQ come from the germline V gene. This CDR3 contains 15 residues. As DNA, the CDR3 is TGTGACAGCAGCATTGGGACAGTGATTTACAATGAGCATTTCTTC. Translated: CDSSIGTVIYNEHFF.

The rearrangement joins TRBV7-9 to TRBJ2-7; 7 bases are shared with TRBD1. CDR1 is SEHNR and CDR2 is FQNEAQ in the germline V gene (reference sequence). After removal of 5 bases from V and 2 bases from J, the junction contained 9 bases not matched to a gene. The CDR3 loop spans 15 amino acids. The CDR3 is CASSPPSGQTYEQYF. The CDR3 region has the DNA TGTGCCAGCAGCCCCCCTTCGGGACAGACCTACGAGCAGTACTTC.

This chain connects TRBV3-1 to TRBJ1-1, with no clear D. Germline CDR1 is LGHDT and CDR2 is YNNKEL (reference sequence). The CDR3 has 13 residues. With 4 bases removed from V and 3 bases from J, the gap between germline ends came to 9 bases. CDR3 in amino acids: CASSPSLDTEAFF. In DNA, the CDR3 is TGTGCCAGCAGCCCCAGCCTGGACACTGAAGCTTTCTTT.